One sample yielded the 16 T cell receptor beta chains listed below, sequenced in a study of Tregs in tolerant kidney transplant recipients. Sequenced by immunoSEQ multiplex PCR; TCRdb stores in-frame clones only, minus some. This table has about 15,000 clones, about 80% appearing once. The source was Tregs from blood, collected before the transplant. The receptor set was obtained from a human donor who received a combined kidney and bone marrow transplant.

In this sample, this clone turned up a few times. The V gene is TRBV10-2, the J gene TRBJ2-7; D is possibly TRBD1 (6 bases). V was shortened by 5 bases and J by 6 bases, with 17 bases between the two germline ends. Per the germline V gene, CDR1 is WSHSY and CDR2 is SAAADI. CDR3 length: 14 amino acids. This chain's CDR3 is CASSTGLLPTEQYF. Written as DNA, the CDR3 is TGCGCCAGCAGTACAGGGCTCTTACCTACCGAGCAGTACTTC.

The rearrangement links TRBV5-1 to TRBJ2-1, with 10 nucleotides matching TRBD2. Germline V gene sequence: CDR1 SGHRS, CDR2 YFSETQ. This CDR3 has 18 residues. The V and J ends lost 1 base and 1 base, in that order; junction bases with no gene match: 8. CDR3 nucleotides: TGCGCCAGCAGCTTGTGGGGTACTAGCGGGGTTTCCTACAATGAGCAGTTCTTC. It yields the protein CASSLWGTSGVSYNEQFF.

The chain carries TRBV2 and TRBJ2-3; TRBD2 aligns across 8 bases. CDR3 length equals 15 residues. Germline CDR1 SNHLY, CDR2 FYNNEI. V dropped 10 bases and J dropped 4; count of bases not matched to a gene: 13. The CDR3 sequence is CATVGRTSGADTQYF. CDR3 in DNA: TGTGCCACTGTTGGACGTACTAGCGGTGCAGATACGCAGTATTTT. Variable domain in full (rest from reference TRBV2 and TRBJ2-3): EPEVTQTPSHQVTQMGQEVILRCVPISNHLYFYWYRQILGQKVEFLVSFYNNEISEKSEIFDDQFSVERPDGSNFTLKIRSTKLEDSAMYFCATVGRTSGADTQYFGPGTRLTVL.

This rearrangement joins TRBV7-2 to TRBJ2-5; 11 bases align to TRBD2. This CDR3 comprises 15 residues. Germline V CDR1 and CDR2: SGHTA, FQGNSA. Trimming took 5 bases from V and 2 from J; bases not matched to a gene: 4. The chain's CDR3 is CASSPGTSGQETQYF. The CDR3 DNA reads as TGTGCCAGCAGCCCCGGGACTAGCGGACAAGAGACCCAGTACTTC.

The CDR3 is CASSIGPGLRRGQRETQYF. In DNA form, the CDR3 reads TGTGCCAGTAGTATAGGGCCAGGTCTTCGTAGGGGGCAGAGGGAGACCCAGTACTTC. This chain links TRBV19 with TRBJ2-5; 7 nucleotides agree with TRBD1. The CDR3 is 19 amino acids. Trimming took 1 base from V and 5 from J; bases not matched to a gene: 19. In germline, CDR1 is LNHDA, CDR2 SQIVND (reference sequence).

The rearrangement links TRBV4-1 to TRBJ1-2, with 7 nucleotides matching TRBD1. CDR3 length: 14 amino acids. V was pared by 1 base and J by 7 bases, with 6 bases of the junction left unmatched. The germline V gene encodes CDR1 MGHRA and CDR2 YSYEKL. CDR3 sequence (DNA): TGCGCCAGCAGCCAAGGCCGGGACAGTCGTGGCTACACCTTC. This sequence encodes CASSQGRDSRGYTF.

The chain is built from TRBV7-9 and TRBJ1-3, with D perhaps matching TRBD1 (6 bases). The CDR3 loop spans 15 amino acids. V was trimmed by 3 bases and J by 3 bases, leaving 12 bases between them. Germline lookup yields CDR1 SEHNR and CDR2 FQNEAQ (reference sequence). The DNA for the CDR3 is TGTGCCAGCAGCTTCCTTCGGACAGATGGAAACACCATATATTTT. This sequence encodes CASSFLRTDGNTIYF.

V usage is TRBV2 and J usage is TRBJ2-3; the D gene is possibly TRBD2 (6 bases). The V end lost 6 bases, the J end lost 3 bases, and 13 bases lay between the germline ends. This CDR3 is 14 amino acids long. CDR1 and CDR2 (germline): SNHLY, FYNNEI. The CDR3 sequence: CASSAGTFTDTQYF. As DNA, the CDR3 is TGTGCCAGCAGCGCGGGGACTTTTACAGATACGCAGTATTTT.

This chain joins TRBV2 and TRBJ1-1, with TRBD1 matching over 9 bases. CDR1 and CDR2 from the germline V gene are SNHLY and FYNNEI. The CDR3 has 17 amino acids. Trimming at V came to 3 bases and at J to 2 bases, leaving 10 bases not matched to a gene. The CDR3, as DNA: TGTGCCAGCAGTGAGATAGGACAGGGGTTATTCAACACTGAAGCTTTCTTT. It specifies CASSEIGQGLFNTEAFF.

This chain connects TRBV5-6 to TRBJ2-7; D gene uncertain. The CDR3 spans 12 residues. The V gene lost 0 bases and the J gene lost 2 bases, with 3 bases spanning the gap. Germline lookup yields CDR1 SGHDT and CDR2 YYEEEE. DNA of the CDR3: TGTGCCAGCAGCTTGGACACCTACGAGCAGTACTTC. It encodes CASSLDTYEQYF.

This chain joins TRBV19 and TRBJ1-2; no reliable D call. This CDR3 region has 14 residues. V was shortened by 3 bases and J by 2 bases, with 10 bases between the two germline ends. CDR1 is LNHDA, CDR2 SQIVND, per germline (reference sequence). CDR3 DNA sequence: TGTGCCAGTAGTATCGCAGGAACGAACTATGGCTACACCTTC. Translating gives CASSIAGTNYGYTF.

The CDR3 here is CASSYWAGVDGYTF. Written as DNA, the CDR3 is TGTGCCAGCAGTTACTGGGCAGGGGTTGACGGCTACACCTTC. V and J are TRBV6-5 and TRBJ1-2; tentatively, D is TRBD1 (6 bases). There are 14 residues in the CDR3. The germline CDR1 and CDR2 sequences are MNHEY and SVGAGI. The V end lost 1 base, the J end lost 8 bases, and 14 bases lay between the germline ends.

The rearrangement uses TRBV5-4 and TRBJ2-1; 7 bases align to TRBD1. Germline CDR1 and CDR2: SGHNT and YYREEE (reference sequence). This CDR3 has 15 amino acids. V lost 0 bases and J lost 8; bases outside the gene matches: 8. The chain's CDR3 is CASSLVGGGRDEQFF. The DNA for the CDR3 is TGTGCCAGCAGCTTGGTAGGGGGCGGACGCGATGAGCAGTTCTTC.

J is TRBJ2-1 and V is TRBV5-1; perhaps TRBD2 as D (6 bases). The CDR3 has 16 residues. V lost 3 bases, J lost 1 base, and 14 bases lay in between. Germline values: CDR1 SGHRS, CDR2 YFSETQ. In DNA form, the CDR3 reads TGCGCCAGCAGCTCGGATACCGGGAGTTCCTACAATGAGCAGTTCTTC. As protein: CASSSDTGSSYNEQFF. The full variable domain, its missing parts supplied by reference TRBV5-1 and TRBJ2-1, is KAGVTQTPRYLIKTRGQQVTLSCSPISGHRSVSWYQQTPGQGLQFLFEYFSETQRNKGNFPGRFSGRQFSNSRSEMNVSTLELGDSALYLCASSSDTGSSYNEQFFGPGTRLTVL.

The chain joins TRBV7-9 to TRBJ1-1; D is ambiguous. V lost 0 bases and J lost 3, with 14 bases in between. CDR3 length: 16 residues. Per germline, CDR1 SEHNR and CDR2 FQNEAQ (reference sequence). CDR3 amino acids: CASSLAAIFEDTEAFF. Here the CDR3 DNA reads TGTGCCAGCAGCTTAGCGGCCATTTTCGAGGACACTGAAGCTTTCTTT.

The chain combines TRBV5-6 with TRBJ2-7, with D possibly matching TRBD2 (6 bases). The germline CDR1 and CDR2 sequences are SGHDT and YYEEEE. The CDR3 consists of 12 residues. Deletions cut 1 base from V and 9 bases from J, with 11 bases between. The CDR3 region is CASSLRRGLQYF. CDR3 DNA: TGTGCCAGCAGCTTGCGGAGGGGATTGCAGTACTTC.